This T cell receptor (beta chain) is from a study of blood T cell repertoires in COVID-19. On the study more broadly: There were acute and convalescent COVID-19 samples, and they came from the United States, Italy and Spain. Nucleic acid was either cDNA or gDNA, and it came from T cells, B-cell-depleted T cells, or PBMCs.

Germline-derived CDR1 and CDR2 are SGHAT and FQDESV (reference sequence). The CDR3 loop spans 12 amino acids. Between the trimmed V and J ends, which lost 5 bases and 7 bases, there was a span of 12 bases. How the authors handled the data: Reference gene primer amplification gave nucleated cell count estimates. Method: immunoSEQ multiplex PCR; TCRdb's copy keeps in-frame clones and lacks some. That table furnishes V, J and clone size, whereas the DNA furnished D and trimming. This sample has about 97,000 clones, with approximately 86% found just once. The source of this sequence is a woman aged 45 to 65 with COVID-19, enrolled during active disease. The source material was peripheral blood. This chain links TRBV11-1 with TRBJ2-7; a weak D match, TRBD1 (6 bases). The CDR3 loop is CASSRDIGEQYF. The CDR3 nucleotides are TGTGCCAGCAGCCGGGACATTGGGGAGCAGTACTTC.